One sample yielded the 24 T cell receptor beta chains listed below, sequenced in a study of identical twins. A single record per CDR3 protein comes from TCRdb applying MiXCR to the 5' RACE reads. The profile shows fewer than 500,000 distinct CDR3 sequences, about 24% of them singletons. This sample also appeared in a second study, on T cells expressing NK-cell markers.

The sample was CD4+ T cells sorted from blood. These receptors were obtained from a woman under 30 in good health.

This clonotype was detected a few times. The V and J genes are TRBV20-1 and TRBJ2-3; 9 positions match TRBD2. CDR3 length equals 16 residues. CDR1 is DFQATT and CDR2 is SNEGSKA in the germline V gene (reference sequence). With 1 base clipped from V and 8 bases from J, the junction kept 13 bases outside the gene matches. The CDR3 region is CSARGSGRTVGGTQYF. The CDR3 region has the DNA TGCAGTGCTAGAGGTAGCGGGAGAACCGTAGGCGGTACGCAGTATTTT.

The J gene is TRBJ1-1, the V gene TRBV5-1, with TRBD1 matching over 9 bases. The CDR3 runs to 15 residues. V lost 0 bases and J lost 8; bases outside the gene matches: 8. CDR1 is SGHRS, CDR2 YFSETQ, per germline. DNA for the CDR3: TGCGCCAGCAGCTTGGGAGCGACAGGGGGAGGGGAAGCTTTCTTT. Its translation: CASSLGATGGGEAFF.

This clonotype was counted between two and nine times. This sequence joins TRBV20-1 and TRBJ2-6; 7 nucleotides agree with TRBD2. Germline loops: CDR1 DFQATT, CDR2 SNEGSKA (reference sequence). The J segment lost 4 bases and the V segment lost 2 bases, leaving 2 bases of the junction unmatched. This CDR3 comprises 14 residues. CDR3 region: CSARSGAGANVLTF. The CDR3 nucleotides read TGCAGTGCTAGAAGCGGGGCAGGGGCCAACGTCCTGACTTTC.

The chain recombines TRBV7-9 with TRBJ2-5; 7 positions match TRBD1. CDR3 length: 13 amino acids. Germline V gene lookup returns CDR1 SEHNR and CDR2 FQNEAQ (reference sequence). The J segment lost 7 bases and the V segment lost 4 bases, leaving 6 bases of the junction unmatched. The CDR3 spells CASSYTGAGTQYF. Written as DNA, the CDR3 is TGTGCCAGCAGCTATACAGGGGCGGGGACCCAGTACTTC.

This clonotype has just a few counts. The chain is built from TRBV7-9 and TRBJ2-3; D is undetermined. The V gene's germline CDR1 is SEHNR and CDR2 FQNEAQ (reference sequence). This CDR3 is 13 amino acids long. With 5 bases removed from V and 3 bases from J, the gap between germline ends came to 9 bases. CDR3 bases: TGTGCCAGCAGCGAAACACGGACAGATACGCAGTATTTT. Protein sequence: CASSETRTDTQYF.

The chain combines TRBV9 with TRBJ2-4, with D tentatively TRBD1 (6 bases). This CDR3 contains 14 residues. Germline CDR1 SGDLS, CDR2 YYNGEE. V shed 0 bases and J shed 9 bases, with 13 bases lying between them. As DNA, the CDR3 is TGTGCCAGCAGCGTAGCACGGGACAAGGGCATTCAGTACTTC. Residues: CASSVARDKGIQYF. Using reference TRBV9 and TRBJ2-4 for the parts outside the CDR3, the full variable domain is DSGVTQTPKHLITATGQRVTLRCSPRSGDLSVYWYQQSLDQGLQFLIQYYNGEERAKGNILERFSAQQFPDLHSELNLSSLELGDSALYFCASSVARDKGIQYFGAGTRLSVL.

The rearrangement links TRBV6-5 to TRBJ1-4, with 8 bases aligning to TRBD1. V was clipped by 5 bases and J by 7 bases; unmatched bases: 3. Germline lookup yields CDR1 MNHEY and CDR2 SVGAGI. The CDR3 is 13 amino acids. In DNA form, the CDR3 reads TGTGCCAGCAGTACCGACAGGGGTGAAAAACTGTTTTTT. This translates into CASSTDRGEKLFF.

This clonotype was seen more than once but under ten times. J is TRBJ1-2 and V is TRBV12-3 or TRBV12-4; D is possibly TRBD1 (5 bases). The CDR3 runs to 12 residues. Trimming removed 5 bases from V and 4 bases from J, with 8 bases in between. CDR3 in DNA: TGTGCCAGCAGTCGACAGTCCTATGGCTACACCTTC. Encoded protein: CASSRQSYGYTF.

V is TRBV20-1 and J is TRBJ2-1, with no clear D. The V end lost 0 bases, the J end lost 4 bases, and 13 bases lay between the germline ends. The CDR3 is 15 residues long. Germline lookup yields CDR1 DFQATT and CDR2 SNEGSKA (reference sequence). The CDR3 sequence: CSAREDLLFYNEQFF. CDR3 in DNA: TGCAGTGCTAGAGAGGACCTACTTTTTTACAATGAGCAGTTCTTC.

This clonotype came up a few times. V is TRBV6-1 and J is TRBJ2-7; 13 bases align to TRBD2. J was trimmed by 2 bases and V by 6 bases; bases with no gene match: 4. Germline loops: CDR1 MNHNS, CDR2 SASEGT. There are 15 residues in the CDR3. The CDR3 sequence is CASRLAGGPTYEQYF. As DNA, the CDR3 is TGTGCCAGCAGACTAGCGGGAGGGCCGACCTACGAGCAGTACTTC.

The genes are TRBV9 and TRBJ1-2, with 9 positions matching TRBD1. CDR1 and CDR2 (germline): SGDLS, YYNGEE. This CDR3 has 15 amino acids. The V segment lost 0 bases and the J segment 5 bases; nucleotides outside the gene matches: 5. The CDR3 protein is CASSVVGQGLYGYTF. CDR3 nucleotide sequence: TGTGCCAGCAGCGTAGTTGGACAGGGGCTTTATGGCTACACCTTC.

The V and J genes are TRBV5-6 and TRBJ2-7; D is unresolved. Trimming cost V 3 bases and J 7 bases, with 14 bases left between them. This CDR3 spans 13 amino acids. Germline V gene data show CDR1 as SGHDT and CDR2 as YYEEEE. DNA of the CDR3: TGTGCCAGCAGCTACGGCCCCTTTATAGAGCAGTACTTC. Its translation: CASSYGPFIEQYF.

This clonotype was detected only a few times. The chain has TRBV12-3 or TRBV12-4 and TRBJ2-7, with unresolved D. V lost 0 bases and J 9 bases, leaving 9 bases between the germline ends. The CDR3 runs to 12 residues. This chain's CDR3 is CASSLATSAQYF. CDR3 nucleotides: TGTGCCAGCAGTTTAGCGACAAGCGCGCAGTACTTC.

This clonotype has only a few counts. The chain has TRBV20-1 and TRBJ2-1; D possibly uses TRBD1 or TRBD2 (5 bases each). Trimming left V 4 bases short and J 7 bases short, with 11 bases between. CDR3 length equals 12 residues. Germline values: CDR1 DFQATT, CDR2 SNEGSKA (reference sequence). The CDR3: CSAMWGSNEQFF. CDR3 bases: TGCAGTGCTATGTGGGGGTCGAATGAGCAGTTCTTC.

The V gene is TRBV29-1, the J gene TRBJ1-2, with D possibly TRBD1 on 5 matching bases. The germline CDR1 and CDR2 sequences are SQVTM and ANQGSEA. CDR3 length: 15 amino acids. Trimming removed 7 bases at V and 4 bases at J, with 22 bases between. The CDR3 sequence is CSAFVDSSPSYGYTF. DNA for the CDR3: TGCAGCGCCTTTGTCGACAGCTCCCCTTCCTATGGCTACACCTTC. The whole variable domain, filled in from reference TRBV29-1 and TRBJ1-2, reads SAVISQKPSRDICQRGTSLTIQCQVDSQVTMMFWYRQQPGQSLTLIATANQGSEATYESGFVIDKFPISRPNLTFSTLTVSNMSPEDSSIYLCSAFVDSSPSYGYTFGSGTRLTVV.

This chain links TRBV7-9 with TRBJ2-1; no clear D gene. Between the trimmed V and J ends, which lost 1 base and 10 bases, there was a span of 8 bases. Germline assignment: CDR1 SEHNR and CDR2 FQNEAQ (reference sequence). The CDR3 is 12 amino acids. The CDR3 nucleotides are TGTGCCAGCAGCTTAGACCGGGCCGAGCAGTTCTTC. Translation gives CASSLDRAEQFF.

This clonotype was detected many times. This chain links TRBV20-1 with TRBJ2-2, with D hard to call. With 6 bases removed from V and 1 base from J, the gap between germline ends came to 3 bases. In germline, CDR1 is DFQATT, CDR2 SNEGSKA (reference sequence). This CDR3 is built from 11 residues. This CDR3 is CSARNTGELFF. For the CDR3, the DNA is TGCAGTGCCAGGAACACCGGGGAGCTGTTTTTT.

The rearrangement uses TRBV7-2 and TRBJ2-1; D remains ambiguous. V dropped 2 bases and J dropped 8 bases, with 10 bases sitting between them. Germline V lookup: CDR1 SGHTA, CDR2 FQGNSA. The CDR3 runs to 13 residues. The CDR3 sequence is CASSLLIQDEQFF. As DNA, the CDR3 is TGTGCCAGCAGCTTATTGATTCAAGATGAGCAGTTCTTC.

The V and J genes are TRBV6-6 and TRBJ2-5; tentative D call: TRBD1 (6 bases). The V end was cut by 5 bases, the J end by 8 bases, with 12 bases between. The CDR3 covers 12 residues. CDR1 is MNHNY and CDR2 is SVGAGI in the germline V gene (reference sequence). In DNA, the CDR3 is TGTGCCAGCAGTGGGGGCGGCTTAACCCAGTACTTC. Its translation is CASSGGGLTQYF.

This chain links TRBV6-1 with TRBJ2-3; possibly TRBD2 for D (5 bases). Germline CDR1 is MNHNS and CDR2 is SASEGT. CDR3 length equals 14 residues. Trimming left V 8 bases short and J 0 bases short, with 12 bases between. For the CDR3, the DNA is TGTGCCAGCTTACGGGGATTCAGCACAGATACGCAGTATTTT. It codes for CASLRGFSTDTQYF.

This clonotype has only a few counts. In DNA form, the CDR3 reads TGTGCCAGCAGCTTGGATGGACGGCAAGAGACCCAGTACTTC. This translates into CASSLDGRQETQYF. The gene calls are TRBV5-5 and TRBJ2-5; D gene unclear. Germline CDR1 is SGHKS and CDR2 is YYEKEE (reference sequence). With 0 bases removed from V and 2 bases from J, the gap between germline ends came to 8 bases. This CDR3 has 14 residues.

The rearrangement uses TRBV10-3 and TRBJ1-5, with D hard to call. V was trimmed by 6 bases and J by 3 bases, leaving 6 bases between them. Germline CDR1 ENHRY, CDR2 SYGVKD. This CDR3 spans 12 amino acids. The CDR3 nucleotides read TGTGCCATCAGGTCAAACAATCAGCCCCAGCATTTT. This encodes CAIRSNNQPQHF.

The chain recombines TRBV5-5 with TRBJ2-3; 14 bases line up with TRBD2. Germline-derived CDR1 and CDR2 are SGHKS and YYEKEE (reference sequence). Germline trimming cut 4 bases from V and 5 bases from J; bases unmatched to any gene: 9. The length of the CDR3 is 17 residues. The CDR3 region has the DNA TGTGCCAGCAGCCAACCGGGACTAGCGGGGGCTAGAGATACGCAGTATTTT. It encodes CASSQPGLAGARDTQYF. The complete variable domain, with remaining parts taken from reference TRBV5-5 and TRBJ2-3, reads DAGVTQSPTHLIKTRGQQVTLRCSPISGHKSVSWYQQVLGQGPQFIFQYYEKEERGRGNFPDRFSARQFPNYSSELNVNALLLGDSALYLCASSQPGLAGARDTQYFGPGTRLTVL.

The rearrangement uses TRBV3-1 and TRBJ2-6, with a tentative D call TRBD1 (5 bases). V lost 4 bases and J 3 bases, leaving 13 bases between the germline ends. Germline CDR1 is LGHDT and CDR2 is YNNKEL (reference sequence). This CDR3 has 16 residues. CDR3 sequence (DNA): TGTGCCAGCAGCCTCGAACGACAGTTTGGGGCCAACGTCCTGACTTTC. Protein product: CASSLERQFGANVLTF.